One and the same sample provided the 16 T cell receptor beta chains below, sequenced in a study of response to subunit inactivated influenza vaccine. TCRdb reprocessed the RT-PCR reads via MiXCR and lists one record per CDR3 protein. The repertoire includes 500,000 to 700,000 distinct CDR3 sequences, under 30% of them detected once, and 2.8% sits in the top ten. These records were also assigned to another study, of T cells expressing NK-cell markers. That study adds: The authors generated TCR beta cDNA through 5'RACE template switching with UMIs.

Here the sequenced sample was CD4+ T cells sorted from PBMCs, taken approximately 13 days after vaccination. The receptors stem from a man in his fifties or sixties who received an inactivated influenza vaccine.

The chain carries TRBV15 and TRBJ2-5, with 8 bases lining up with TRBD1. The J segment lost 5 bases and the V segment lost 3 bases, leaving 2 bases of the junction unmatched. From germline, CDR1 is LNHNV and CDR2 YYDKDF (reference sequence). CDR3 length: 13 amino acids. In DNA form, the CDR3 reads TGTGCCACCAGCAGCAGACAGGGGGAGACCCAGTACTTC. It specifies CATSSRQGETQYF.

This clonotype occurred many times. V is TRBV29-1 and J is TRBJ1-2, with TRBD1 as a possible D gene (5 bases). Germline V gene sequence: CDR1 SQVTM, CDR2 ANQGSEA. The CDR3 length is 13 residues. The V end was cut by 7 bases, the J end by 8 bases, with 20 bases between. Here the CDR3 reads CSATLDKSAGYTF. The CDR3 DNA reads TGCAGCGCCACCCTGGACAAAAGTGCCGGCTACACCTTC.

The table lists this clonotype with a few counts. The CDR3 DNA reads TGCAGCGTTGAAGGGACAGGGGGTTCCGAGCAGTACTTC. Protein sequence: CSVEGTGGSEQYF. J is TRBJ2-7 and V is TRBV29-1; 10 nucleotides agree with TRBD1. The germline gives CDR1 SQVTM, CDR2 ANQGSEA. The V segment lost 1 base and the J segment 6 bases; nucleotides outside the gene matches: 3. The CDR3 has 13 amino acids.

A word on this clonotype: A junction end diverges from the germline sequence, so it may reflect a read error. The V gene is TRBV7-7, the J gene TRBJ2-5; 11 bases match TRBD2. Looked up from germline, CDR1 is SSHAT and CDR2 is FNYEAQ (reference sequence). The CDR3 contains 16 residues. This chain's CDR3 is CASSRITSGGSETQYF. The CDR3 nucleotides read TGTGCTAGCAGCCGGATAACTAGCGGGGGTTCAGAGACCCAGTACTTC.

The chain carries TRBV4-2 and TRBJ2-5; TRBD2 is a possible D gene (7 bases). V lost 4 bases to trimming and J lost 1 base, with 22 bases between them. The CDR3 runs to 18 residues. Per germline, CDR1 LGHNA and CDR2 YNFKEQ. The CDR3 nucleotides are TGTGCCAGCAGCCCAAGGGGGGGCCCGGAATCCTTCCAAGAGACCCAGTACTTC. Protein sequence: CASSPRGGPESFQETQYF.

The genes are TRBV15 and TRBJ2-2, with 10 bases identical to TRBD2. Germline V lookup: CDR1 LNHNV, CDR2 YYDKDF (reference sequence). The CDR3 totals 18 residues. Germline trimming cut 1 base from V and 5 bases from J; bases unmatched to any gene: 10. In DNA form, the CDR3 reads TGTGCCACCAGCAGAGGGCTAGCGGGAGAGTCGGGTACCGGGGAGCTGTTTTTT. As protein: CATSRGLAGESGTGELFF.

V gene TRBV10-3 combines with J gene TRBJ2-3; 8 bases map to TRBD1. Unmatched junction bases numbered 7, after V lost 0 bases and J lost 5 bases. CDR3 size: 16 residues. Germline assignment: CDR1 ENHRY and CDR2 SYGVKD. CDR3 DNA sequence: TGTGCCATCAGTGAGTCGGGGCAGGGGGCAGGAGATACGCAGTATTTT. Protein: CAISESGQGAGDTQYF.

With regard to this clonotype: The CDR3 ends on some other residue instead of the conserved phenylalanine or tryptophan, so this is likely a read error. This chain uses TRBV5-1 with TRBJ1-1; D gene ambiguous. Germline CDR1 is SGHRS and CDR2 is YFSETQ. This CDR3 has 15 residues. The CDR3 DNA follows: TGCGCCAGCAGCTTGTCCGACGGGAGGAACGCTGAAGCTTTCTTG. This gives the protein CASSLSDGRNAEAFL.

CDR3 loop: CASSIAQVWWQPQHF. The DNA of the CDR3 is TGTGCCAGTAGTATAGCCCAAGTCTGGTGGCAGCCCCAGCATTTT. The chain is built from TRBV19 and TRBJ1-5; D is uncertain. V was clipped by 1 base and J by 7 bases, with 14 bases between them. CDR1 LNHDA and CDR2 SQIVND come from the germline V gene (reference sequence). This CDR3 comprises 15 residues.

There are many counts of this clonotype. This chain connects TRBV11-2 to TRBJ2-3, with 10 bases that match TRBD2. Looked up from germline, CDR1 is SGHAT and CDR2 is FQNNGV. V lost 0 bases and J lost 5; bases outside the gene matches: 2. The length of the CDR3 is 15 residues. The chain's CDR3 is CASSLELAGRDTQYF. CDR3 in DNA: TGTGCCAGCAGCTTAGAACTAGCGGGACGAGATACGCAGTATTTT.

V gene TRBV11-3 combines with J gene TRBJ2-7, with D tentatively TRBD1 (6 bases). V was trimmed by 5 bases and J by 5 bases, leaving 16 bases between them. The CDR3 has 14 amino acids. Germline-derived CDR1 and CDR2 are SGHNT and YENEEA. The CDR3 loop reads CASSLRQGFDEQYF. Here the CDR3 DNA reads TGTGCCAGCAGCCTACGTCAGGGGTTTGACGAGCAGTACTTC.

There are a few counts of this clonotype. The V call is TRBV12-3 or TRBV12-4, the J call TRBJ2-7, with 10 positions matching TRBD1. V lost 5 bases and J lost 2; bases outside the gene matches: 6. The CDR3 consists of 15 residues. In DNA form, the CDR3 reads TGTGCCAGCAGTCCTGGGACAGGGGTTCCCTACGAGCAGTACTTC. Translated: CASSPGTGVPYEQYF.

This clonotype was detected a few times. This chain links TRBV5-1 with TRBJ2-3; D gene unclear. Germline lookup yields CDR1 SGHRS and CDR2 YFSETQ. This CDR3 spans 13 amino acids. The V end was cut by 3 bases, the J end by 4 bases, with 9 bases between. The DNA for the CDR3 is TGCGCCAGCAGCTCCCCGGAAGCAGATACGCAGTATTTT. Its protein is CASSSPEADTQYF.

This clonotype came up a few times. The chain links TRBV11-2 to TRBJ2-2, with TRBD1 matching 8 bases. Germline CDR1 reads SGHAT; CDR2 reads FQNNGV. The CDR3 contains 15 residues. V lost 4 bases to trimming and J lost 6 bases; unmatched junction nucleotides: 7. This chain's CDR3 is CASSYGQGNSGELFF. The CDR3 coding sequence is TGTGCCAGCAGCTACGGACAGGGAAATTCCGGGGAGCTGTTTTTT. Full variable domain (missing parts from reference TRBV11-2 and TRBJ2-2): EAGVAQSPRYKIIEKRQSVAFWCNPISGHATLYWYQQILGQGPKLLIQFQNNGVVDDSQLPKDRFSAERLKGVDSTLKIQPAKLEDSAVYLCASSYGQGNSGELFFGEGSRLTVL.

The chain carries TRBV7-9 and TRBJ2-3; 7 bases match TRBD2. From germline, CDR1 is SEHNR and CDR2 FQNEAQ (reference sequence). The CDR3 has 20 amino acids. Trimming took 7 bases from V and 0 from J; bases not matched to a gene: 22. CDR3 bases: TGTGCCAGCAACCAAATCCTCTTGGGGTCTAGCGGAATTAGCACAGATACGCAGTATTTT. Translating it yields CASNQILLGSSGISTDTQYF.

The sample holds a few counts of this clonotype. V is TRBV27 and J is TRBJ1-1; 7 nucleotides agree with TRBD1. CDR3 size: 11 residues. With 5 bases clipped from V and 11 bases from J, the junction kept 5 bases outside the gene matches. Germline-derived CDR1 and CDR2 are MNHEY and SMNVEV (reference sequence). As DNA, the CDR3 is TGTGCCAGCAGTGGGGACAGCGAGGCTTTCTTT. This encodes CASSGDSEAFF.